These T cell receptor beta chains were read from a single sample in a study of early T cells in non-severe SARS-CoV-2 infection. MiXCR was run by TCRdb on the 5' RACE reads, yielding one entry per CDR3 protein. Altogether around 76,000 distinct CDR3 sequences are present, over 9% being singletons, with the ten largest covering approximately 3.9%. The sample was whole blood. These TCRs come from an adult who was a healthcare worker with PCR-confirmed SARS-CoV-2 infection or an uninfected control (not recorded which). The CDR3 runs from the conserved cysteine through the conserved F or W. Fields, in order: D gene, V gene, J gene, clone size, CDR3 protein, CDR3 DNA. D genes are given only for firm matches. Size tells how often a clone was seen (once, few, many) or the class of an expanded clone, and some rows leave it out.

.,TRBV30,TRBJ1-4,once,CAWEPGREKLFF,TGTGCCTGGGAACCGGGGAGGGAGAAACTGTTTTTT
TRBD1,TRBV7-9,TRBJ1-4,many,CASNQQGFEEKLFF,TGTGCCAGCAACCAACAGGGGTTTGAGGAAAAACTGTTTTTT
TRBD1,TRBV18,TRBJ1-2,many,CASSPTGGDGYTF,TGTGCCAGCTCACCGACAGGGGGCGACGGCTACACCTTC
.,TRBV4-1,TRBJ2-1,few,CASSQDPPDFGYNEQFF,TGCGCCAGCAGCCAAGATCCGCCGGACTTCGGATACAATGAGCAGTTCTTC
.,TRBV2,TRBJ1-1,.,CASSDTANTEAFF,TGTGCCAGCAGTGACACCGCGAACACTGAAGCTTTCTTT
TRBD1,TRBV5-6,TRBJ2-3,many,CASSLGGQGYTDTQYF,TGTGCCAGCAGCTTAGGGGGACAGGGCTACACAGATACGCAGTATTTT
TRBD2,TRBV6-1,TRBJ2-4,few,CASSSGLAGSAKNIQYF,TGTGCCAGCAGTTCGGGGCTAGCGGGTTCAGCCAAAAACATTCAGTACTTC
TRBD2,TRBV20-1,TRBJ2-3,.,CSASSRLAGADTQYF,TGCAGTGCTAGTTCTAGACTAGCGGGGGCAGATACGCAGTATTTT
.,TRBV6-1,TRBJ2-2,.,CASSEVGGGELFF,TGTGCCAGCAGTGAAGTAGGGGGCGGGGAGCTGTTTTTT
.,TRBV29-1,TRBJ2-1,.,CSSSEGGTYNEQFF,TGCAGCTCGTCGGAAGGGGGAACCTACAATGAGCAGTTCTTC
.,TRBV3-1,TRBJ2-1,many,CASSHDRASSSNEQFF,TGTGCCAGCAGCCATGACCGGGCTAGTTCCAGCAATGAGCAGTTCTTC
TRBD2,TRBV28,TRBJ2-1,many,CASKQGRLAGVNEQFF,TGTGCCAGCAAACAGGGAAGGCTAGCGGGAGTGAATGAGCAGTTCTTC
TRBD1,TRBV28,TRBJ2-1,many,CASSPGGAAGNEQFF,TGTGCCAGCAGCCCAGGGGGTGCGGCAGGAAATGAGCAGTTCTTC
TRBD1,TRBV12-3/TRBV12-4,TRBJ2-5,.,CASSPWTGTGETQYF,TGTGCCAGCAGTCCTTGGACAGGGACGGGAGAGACCCAGTACTTC
TRBD1,TRBV7-9,TRBJ1-2,.,CASSLAESGQGISGYTF,TGTGCCAGCAGCTTAGCGGAGTCTGGACAGGGGATTTCTGGCTACACCTTC
TRBD1,TRBV20-1,TRBJ2-1,many,CSARQGVHEQFF,TGCAGTGCTAGACAGGGGGTGCATGAGCAGTTCTTC
.,TRBV20-1,TRBJ2-7,many,CSAKQGGGGEQYF,TGCAGTGCCAAACAGGGCGGGGGAGGCGAGCAGTACTTC
.,TRBV5-1,TRBJ2-2,many,CASSFAGGELFF,TGCGCCAGCAGCTTTGCTGGAGGGGAGCTGTTTTTT
.,TRBV20-1,TRBJ2-1,.,CSARTDLRTNEQFF,TGCAGTGCCCGAACGGACCTTCGAACCAATGAGCAGTTCTTC
TRBD2,TRBV7-9,TRBJ2-1,once,CASSFTSGSSEQFF,TGTGCCAGCAGCTTTACTAGCGGGAGTAGTGAGCAGTTCTTC
.,TRBV4-2,TRBJ2-1,many,CASSQAASDQYNEQFF,TGTGCCAGCAGCCAAGCGGCTAGCGACCAGTACAATGAGCAGTTCTTC
TRBD1,TRBV11-2,TRBJ2-1,.,CASRVGTGYNEQFF,TGTGCCAGCCGCGTCGGGACAGGCTACAATGAGCAGTTCTTC
TRBD2,TRBV20-1,TRBJ2-5,.,CSARDWRTSAKETQYF,TGCAGTGCTAGAGATTGGAGGACTAGCGCTAAAGAGACCCAGTACTTC
.,TRBV27,TRBJ2-7,many,CASSTYEQYF,TGTGCCAGCTCCACCTACGAGCAGTACTTC
.,TRBV7-9,TRBJ2-7,many,CASSPPGAGVVTYEQYF,TGTGCCAGCAGTCCCCCGGGGGCGGGAGTAGTTACGTACGAGCAGTACTTC
.,TRBV19,TRBJ2-2,.,CASSILNTGELFF,TGTGCCAGTAGTATACTGAACACCGGGGAGCTGTTTTTT
TRBD1,TRBV10-1,TRBJ2-5,once,CAGSTGGEKTQYF,TGCGCCGGCAGCACAGGGGGCGAAAAGACCCAGTACTTC
.,TRBV27,TRBJ2-7,.,CASSSGTGLPYEQYF,TGTGCCAGCAGTTCGGGAACGGGTCTTCCCTACGAGCAGTACTTC
.,TRBV28,TRBJ2-7,.,CASSPPHRPDEQYF,TGTGCCAGCAGTCCCCCCCACCGTCCCGACGAGCAGTACTTC
.,TRBV29-1,TRBJ2-5,once,CSVAEAQETQYF,TGCAGCGTTGCTGAAGCCCAAGAGACCCAGTACTTC
TRBD1,TRBV28,TRBJ1-2,many,CASSVTGGNYGYTF,TGTGCCAGCAGTGTGACAGGGGGCAACTATGGCTACACCTTC
.,TRBV7-9,TRBJ2-5,many,CASSHGRAGVRQETQYF,TGTGCCAGCAGCCATGGGAGGGCAGGGGTCAGACAAGAGACCCAGTACTTC
.,TRBV27,TRBJ2-2,few,CASSLRQVLGGELFF,TGTGCCAGCAGTTTAAGACAGGTTCTCGGCGGGGAGCTGTTTTTT
.,TRBV27,TRBJ1-1,many,CASRNPNTEAFF,TGTGCCAGCAGAAACCCGAACACTGAAGCTTTCTTT
TRBD1,TRBV11-2,TRBJ2-2,many,CASRKDRGQSTGELFF,TGTGCCAGCAGGAAAGACAGGGGGCAGAGCACCGGGGAGCTGTTTTTT
.,TRBV29-1,TRBJ1-2,once,CSVPENGYTF,TGCAGCGTGCCTGAGAATGGCTACACCTTC
.,TRBV20-1,TRBJ1-1,many,CSVRDHTEAFF,TGCAGTGTCCGGGACCACACTGAAGCTTTCTTT
TRBD2,TRBV2,TRBJ2-1,many,CACFGTSGSYNEQFF,TGTGCCTGCTTCGGGACTAGCGGGAGCTACAATGAGCAGTTCTTC
TRBD1,TRBV27,TRBJ2-7,.,CASSSPGQGFYEQYF,TGTGCCAGCAGTTCCCCGGGACAGGGGTTCTACGAGCAGTACTTC
.,TRBV20-1,TRBJ2-4,.,CSAGEVAKNIQYF,TGCAGTGCTGGGGAGGTAGCCAAAAACATTCAGTACTTC
.,TRBV7-9,TRBJ2-3,few,CASAEGLNTDTQYF,TGTGCCAGCGCGGAGGGACTGAATACAGATACGCAGTATTTT
.,TRBV25-1,TRBJ2-1,.,CASSASWSNEQFF,TGTGCCAGCAGTGCTAGTTGGAGCAATGAGCAGTTCTTC
.,TRBV7-9,TRBJ2-5,medium-sized,CASSLASTGASPYF,TGTGCCAGCAGCTTAGCGAGTACTGGAGCTAGCCCGTACTTC
.,TRBV19,TRBJ1-5,few,CASSMRTMWNQPQHF,TGTGCCAGTAGTATGAGGACAATGTGGAATCAGCCCCAGCATTTT
.,TRBV20-1,TRBJ2-1,.,CSARESLGRGYEQFF,TGCAGTGCTAGAGAATCCTTAGGCCGCGGGTATGAGCAGTTCTTC
TRBD1,TRBV3-1,TRBJ2-7,medium-sized,CASSPQRSTGRGSYEQYF,TGTGCCAGCAGCCCCCAAAGGTCGACAGGGAGAGGAAGCTACGAGCAGTACTTC
.,TRBV19,TRBJ1-3,few,CASSIDSGAGNTIYF,TGTGCCAGTAGTATCGACAGCGGGGCTGGAAACACCATATATTTT
.,TRBV18,TRBJ1-3,few,CASSPQLQVSGNTIYF,TGTGCCAGCTCACCACAGCTGCAGGTCTCTGGAAACACCATATATTTT
TRBD2,TRBV28,TRBJ2-1,once,CASSHTSGSGNEQFF,TGTGCCAGCAGCCACACTAGCGGCTCAGGAAATGAGCAGTTCTTC
TRBD2,TRBV7-3,TRBJ2-1,many,CASSISGTSYNEQFF,TGTGCCAGCAGCATCTCCGGGACTAGCTACAATGAGCAGTTCTTC
.,TRBV5-1,TRBJ2-1,many,CASSLGVGNEQFF,TGCGCCAGCAGCTTGGGGGTAGGAAATGAGCAGTTCTTC
.,TRBV6-5,TRBJ2-1,many,CASSSLGSYNEQFF,TGTGCCAGCAGTAGCCTGGGCTCCTACAATGAGCAGTTCTTC
.,TRBV30,TRBJ1-1,many,CAWTRLNTEAFF,TGTGCCTGGACCAGGCTGAACACTGAAGCTTTCTTT
.,TRBV28,TRBJ1-1,few,CASSLVVSMNTEAFF,TGTGCCAGCAGCCTCGTGGTCTCAATGAACACTGAAGCTTTCTTT
TRBD1,TRBV20-1,TRBJ1-2,few,CSARIRQGDGYTF,TGCAGTGCTCGAATCAGGCAGGGGGACGGCTACACCTTC